A single T cell receptor beta chain is shown here with its context. Its antigen is still unknown. No base qualities exist here, and no much larger clone lies one base off it. The data originate from a study of Ad26.COV2.S vaccination and SARS-CoV-2 variants (dated by TCRdb to about 2021). Describing the broader study: Vaccine-arm donors came from COV1001, a multicentre, randomized, double-blind, placebo-controlled phase I-IIa trial of Ad26.COV2.S in healthy adults. Throughout the experiments and outcome assessment, investigators stayed blinded to trial group allocation. The specificity and breadth of SARS-CoV-2-reactive T cell receptors after Ad26.COV2.S vaccination were assessed by TCRbeta repertoire sequencing. Participants in the trial were split at random into five groups of five each, receiving low-dose or high-dose Ad26.COV2.S once or twice, or else placebo on both occasions. The TCR-sequenced set comprised around 30 samples: about 19 Ad26.COV2.S vaccine recipients, 5 placebo recipients and 8 SARS-CoV-2 convalescent individuals. Dosing of Ad26.COV2.S was intramuscular, at either 5x10^10 or 1x10^11 viral particles, delivered as one shot or as two shots spaced 56 days apart.

Measured from the cysteine to the phenylalanine, the CDR3 is 13 residues long. Only the CDR3 DNA stays, 39 bases, in frame from base 1. Trimming costs V 8 bases and J 7 bases, and their ends lie 14 bases apart. The germline V gene specifies MGHDK as CDR1 and SYGVNS as CDR2. What the work shows at the level of the full study, not this receptor alone: The study was not powered to compare responses between vaccine doses or regimens. Vaccine and placebo recipients had comparable non-spike TCR breadth, which fits with the vaccine containing only spike. Substantial breadth of spike-specific CD8+ and CD4+ T cell responses was reported after vaccination. The authors noted that total T cell responses may have been underestimated by the TCR breadth and depth analyses. Higher spike-specific TCR breadth was observed in Ad26.COV2.S recipients than in placebo recipients (P = 0.0014).

Sample treatment or condition, as interpreted from the label and publication: around 19 received Ad26.COV2.S at low or high dose, single or two shots; 5 received placebo; per-sample allocation not given. For vaccine and placebo recipients, the sequenced repertoires came from samples collected on day 63 after the first injection. In Cohort 1b, about 27 adults aged 18-55 years were enrolled at a single site in Boston, USA, between 29 July and 7 August 2020. As a vaccine, Ad26.COV2.S was a replication-incompetent adenovirus type 26 vector that expressed a prefusion-stabilized SARS-CoV-2 spike protein derived from the original Wuhan strain. The immunoSEQ Assay was used to sequence TCRbeta CDR3 regions. After extraction, genomic DNA underwent amplification by bias-controlled multiplex PCR, followed by high-throughput sequencing. Per the authors' processing: To quantify the absolute abundance of every unique TCRbeta CDR3 region, sequences were collapsed and filtered. T cell fraction was estimated by normalizing TCRbeta template counts to usable DNA, which was measured by amplifying reference genes present in all nucleated cells. Repertoire TCRs were annotated as SARS-CoV-2-specific when V gene, CDR3 amino acid sequence and J gene were exactly matched to a known reactive TCR set. MIRA supplied the reference SARS-CoV-2 TCR set, which was filtered for enrichment in COVID-19-positive ImmuneCODE repertoires so that public or cross-reactive TCRs were removed. Drawing on the MIRA antigens, annotated TCRs were analysed further at the level of specific ORF or position within ORF. Breadth was defined as the number of annotated unique rearrangements divided by the total number of unique productive rearrangements, and depth was defined as the summed frequency of the annotated unique rearrangements. Group comparisons of TCR breadth used two-sided Wilcoxon rank-sum tests. TCRdb limited this immuneACCESS table to in-frame rearrangements with V and J called. A share of clones is missing; checked studies link under half to unresolved V genes, and the rest is unexplained. The V and J calls and clone size come from that table; D and trimming were worked out from the DNA. The sample table contains more than 300,000 clones; only one count was recorded for about 88% of them. In total, the top ten clones hold around 6.6% of the sample.

This sequence uses TRBV25-1 and TRBJ2-2; TRBD2 is a weak D gene call, 5 bases matching. Source: peripheral blood, taken in a trial of Ad26.COV2.S vaccine versus placebo. The clonotype originates from a person aged 18-60 years who received the Ad26.COV2.S COVID-19 vaccine or a placebo. The DNA sequence follows: TGTGCCAGCGCGGGCGGGTTTCACGGGGAGCTGTTTTTT. This encodes CASAGGFHGELFF.